Listed below are T cell receptor beta chains from one sample, sequenced in a study of vaccination and CD4 T cells after COVID-19. TCRdb processed the PCR reads anew with MiXCR; each CDR3 protein has one entry. The repertoire holds 6,000 to 6,500 distinct CDR3 sequences, with approximately 32% as singletons. Their recognized antigens are unknown. This specimen consisted of CD4+ T cells from blood, cultured in vitro, obtained after SARS-CoV-2 vaccination. Receptor source: a human donor who had recovered from COVID-19. CDR3s include the opening cysteine and the closing phenylalanine or tryptophan. The D gene is left open where the match is weak. Not all rows give a size; the values are once, few, many and, for expanded clones, a class.

J | size | V | D | length | DNA | CDR3
TRBJ2-7 | medium-sized | TRBV7-2 | . | 15 | TGTGCCAGCAGCTTAGGGTGGACTTACCCCCCCGAGCAGTACTTC | CASSLGWTYPPEQYF
TRBJ2-3 | few | TRBV7-2 | . | 13 | TGTGCCAGCAGCTTGGCCCCCACAGATACGCAGTATTTT | CASSLAPTDTQYF
TRBJ2-7 | . | TRBV5-8 | TRBD1 | 14 | TGTGCCAGCAGCTTGGTTAACAGGGGCTACGAGCAGTACTTC | CASSLVNRGYEQYF
TRBJ2-5 | . | TRBV27 | TRBD2 | 17 | TGTGCCAGCAGTTTATGGGCTAGCGGGAGGGCCGGAGAGACCCAGTACTTC | CASSLWASGRAGETQYF
TRBJ1-1 | . | TRBV19 | . | 14 | TGTGCCAGTAGTCCGTGGACCGTCAACACTGAAGCTTTCTTT | CASSPWTVNTEAFF
TRBJ2-5 | few | TRBV28 | . | 13 | TGTGCCAGCAGTTTTATCGCCCAAGAGACCCAGTACTTC | CASSFIAQETQYF
TRBJ2-5 | . | TRBV5-4 | . | 13 | TGTGCCAGCAGCCTAGCGTCACAAGAGACCCAGTACTTC | CASSLASQETQYF
TRBJ1-2 | . | TRBV28 | TRBD1 | 14 | TGTGCCACCGCGAATGATCCAGGGGGCTATGGCTACACCTTC | CATANDPGGYGYTF
TRBJ1-6 | . | TRBV20-1 | . | 11 | TGCAGTGGAGGACGACCCTCACCCCTCCACTTT | CSGGRPSPLHF
TRBJ2-3 | . | TRBV15 | . | 14 | TGTGCCACCAGCAGGCGGAGGGGCACAGATACGCAGTATTTT | CATSRRRGTDTQYF
TRBJ2-5 | few | TRBV7-9 | TRBD2 | 14 | TGTGCCAGCAGCTTAGAGCGGGGGCGCGGGACCCAGTACTTC | CASSLERGRGTQYF
TRBJ2-7 | few | TRBV20-1 | . | 11 | TGCAGTGCTAGGCAGGGCTGGGAGCAGTACTTC | CSARQGWEQYF
TRBJ2-1 | few | TRBV28 | TRBD2 | 18 | TGTGCCAGCAGTTTAGGCCTAGCGGGGGGGTCCTCCTACAATGAGCAGTTCTTC | CASSLGLAGGSSYNEQFF
TRBJ2-1 | once | TRBV6-4 | . | 14 | TGTGCCAGCAGTCTCCACACAGGGGAGGGTGAGCAGTTCTTC | CASSLHTGEGEQFF
TRBJ2-7 | few | TRBV6-1 | . | 13 | TGTGCCAGCAGGACATCTGACTCCTACGAGCAGTACTTC | CASRTSDSYEQYF
TRBJ1-1 | few | TRBV20-1 | . | 14 | TGCAGTGCTAGGGAACAGATGACGAACACTGAAGCTTTCTTT | CSAREQMTNTEAFF
TRBJ2-1 | medium-sized | TRBV20-1 | . | 10 | TGCAGCCCGCTCCAATATGAGCAGTTCTTC | CSPLQYEQFF
TRBJ1-2 | . | TRBV4-1 | . | 15 | TGCGCCAGCAGCCAGGCCGGGGCCGGGTCTGAGGGCTACACCTTC | CASSQAGAGSEGYTF
TRBJ2-4 | . | TRBV20-1 | . | 14 | TGCAGTGCTAGTGCCCAGCTAGCCAAAAACATTCAGTACTTC | CSASAQLAKNIQYF
TRBJ1-1 | . | TRBV7-9 | . | 13 | TGTGCCAGCAGCTTAGAAGGGAACACTGAAGCTTTCTTT | CASSLEGNTEAFF